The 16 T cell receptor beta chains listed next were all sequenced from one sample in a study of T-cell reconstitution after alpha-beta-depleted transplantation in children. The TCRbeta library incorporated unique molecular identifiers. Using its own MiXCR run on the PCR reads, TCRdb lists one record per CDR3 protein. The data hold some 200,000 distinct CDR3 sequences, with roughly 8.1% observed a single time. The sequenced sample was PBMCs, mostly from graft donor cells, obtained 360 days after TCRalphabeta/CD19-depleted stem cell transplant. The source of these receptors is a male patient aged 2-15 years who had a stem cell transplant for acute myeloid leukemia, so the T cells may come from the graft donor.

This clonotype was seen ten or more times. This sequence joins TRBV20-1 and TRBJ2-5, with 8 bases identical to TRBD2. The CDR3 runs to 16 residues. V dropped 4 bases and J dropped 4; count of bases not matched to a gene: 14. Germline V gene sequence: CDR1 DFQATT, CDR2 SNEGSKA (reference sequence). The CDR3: CSATHGEAGVVETQYF. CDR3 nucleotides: TGCAGTGCTACCCATGGGGAAGCGGGAGTTGTAGAGACCCAGTACTTC.

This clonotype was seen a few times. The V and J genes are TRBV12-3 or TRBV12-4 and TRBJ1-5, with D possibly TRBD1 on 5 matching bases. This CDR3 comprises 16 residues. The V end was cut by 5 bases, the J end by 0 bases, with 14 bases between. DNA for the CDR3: TGTGCCAGCAGTCCTCAGGGCCTCTATAGCAATCAGCCCCAGCATTTT. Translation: CASSPQGLYSNQPQHF.

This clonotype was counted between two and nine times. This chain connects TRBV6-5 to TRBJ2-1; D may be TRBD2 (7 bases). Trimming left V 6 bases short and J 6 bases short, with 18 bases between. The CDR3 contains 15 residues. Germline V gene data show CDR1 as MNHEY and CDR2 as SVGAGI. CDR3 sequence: CASRLEGGRSNEQFF. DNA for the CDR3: TGTGCCAGCAGATTGGAGGGGGGGCGCAGCAATGAGCAGTTCTTC.

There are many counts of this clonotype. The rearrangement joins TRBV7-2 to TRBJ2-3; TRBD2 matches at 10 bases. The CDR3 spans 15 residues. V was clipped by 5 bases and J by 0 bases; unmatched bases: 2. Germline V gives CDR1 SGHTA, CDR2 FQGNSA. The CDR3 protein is CASSQRGGSTDTQYF. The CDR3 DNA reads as TGTGCCAGCAGCCAGCGGGGGGGAAGCACAGATACGCAGTATTTT.

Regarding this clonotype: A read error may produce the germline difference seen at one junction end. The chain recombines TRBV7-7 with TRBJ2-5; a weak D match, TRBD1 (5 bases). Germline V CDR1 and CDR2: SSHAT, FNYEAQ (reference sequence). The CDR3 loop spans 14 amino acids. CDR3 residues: CASSLKGAIETQYF. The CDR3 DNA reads TGTGCTAGCAGCCTTAAAGGGGCCATAGAGACCCAGTACTTC.

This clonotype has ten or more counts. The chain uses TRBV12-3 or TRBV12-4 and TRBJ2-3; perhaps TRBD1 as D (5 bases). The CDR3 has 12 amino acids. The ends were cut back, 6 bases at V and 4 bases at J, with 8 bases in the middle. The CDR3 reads CASRPGPDTQYF. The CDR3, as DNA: TGTGCCAGCAGGCCAGGGCCAGATACGCAGTATTTT.

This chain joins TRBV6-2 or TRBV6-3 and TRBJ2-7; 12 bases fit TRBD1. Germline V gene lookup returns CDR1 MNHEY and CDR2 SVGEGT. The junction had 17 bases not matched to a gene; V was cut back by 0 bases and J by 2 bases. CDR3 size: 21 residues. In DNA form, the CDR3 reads TGTGCCAGCAGTTACTCGTACGTAGGGGACAGGGGGCGGAAAACGACCTACGAGCAGTACTTC. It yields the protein CASSYSYVGDRGRKTTYEQYF.

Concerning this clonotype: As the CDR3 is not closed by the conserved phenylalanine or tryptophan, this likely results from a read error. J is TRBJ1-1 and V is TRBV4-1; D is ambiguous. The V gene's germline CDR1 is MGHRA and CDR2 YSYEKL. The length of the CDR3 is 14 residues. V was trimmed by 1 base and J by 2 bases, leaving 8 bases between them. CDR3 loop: CASSQVTSNTEAFC. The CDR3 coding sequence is TGCGCCAGCAGCCAAGTCACCAGCAACACTGAAGCTTTCTGT.

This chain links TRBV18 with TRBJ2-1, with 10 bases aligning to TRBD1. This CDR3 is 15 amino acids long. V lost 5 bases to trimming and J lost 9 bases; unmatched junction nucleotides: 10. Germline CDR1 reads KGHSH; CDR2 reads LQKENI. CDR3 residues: CASSSPGQGRGEQFF. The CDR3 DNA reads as TGTGCCAGCTCATCCCCGGGACAGGGGCGAGGTGAGCAGTTCTTC.

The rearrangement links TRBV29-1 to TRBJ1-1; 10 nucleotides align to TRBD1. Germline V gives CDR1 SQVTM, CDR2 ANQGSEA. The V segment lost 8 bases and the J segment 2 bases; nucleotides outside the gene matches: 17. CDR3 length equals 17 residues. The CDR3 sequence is CSLTGTGDDSPNTEAFF. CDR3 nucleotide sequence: TGCAGCCTCACCGGGACAGGGGACGATTCCCCCAACACTGAAGCTTTCTTT.

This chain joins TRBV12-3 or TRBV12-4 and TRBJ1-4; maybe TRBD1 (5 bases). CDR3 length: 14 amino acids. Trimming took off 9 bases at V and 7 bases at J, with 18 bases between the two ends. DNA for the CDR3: TGTGCCAGTCTCAGGCGAGGGGCCGGTGAAAAACTGTTTTTT. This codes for CASLRRGAGEKLFF.

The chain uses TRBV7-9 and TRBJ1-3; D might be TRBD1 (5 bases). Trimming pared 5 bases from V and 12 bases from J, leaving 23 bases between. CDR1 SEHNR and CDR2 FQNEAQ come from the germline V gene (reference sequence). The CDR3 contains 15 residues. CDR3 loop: CASSPPVGAMGLIYF. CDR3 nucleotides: TGTGCCAGCAGCCCCCCAGTTGGGGCGATGGGTCTCATATATTTT.

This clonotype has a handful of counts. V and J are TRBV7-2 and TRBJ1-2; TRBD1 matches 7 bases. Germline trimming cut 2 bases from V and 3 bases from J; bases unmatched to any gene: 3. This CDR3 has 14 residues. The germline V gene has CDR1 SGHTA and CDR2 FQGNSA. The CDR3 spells CASSLITGDYGYTF. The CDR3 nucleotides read TGTGCCAGCAGCTTAATCACAGGGGACTATGGCTACACCTTC.

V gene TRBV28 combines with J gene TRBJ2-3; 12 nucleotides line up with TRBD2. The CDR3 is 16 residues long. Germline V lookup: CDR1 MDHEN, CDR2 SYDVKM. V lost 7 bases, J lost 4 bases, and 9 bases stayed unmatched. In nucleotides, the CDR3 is TGTGCCAGCACCTCGACTAGCGGGAGTGGCGCAGATACGCAGTATTTT. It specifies CASTSTSGSGADTQYF. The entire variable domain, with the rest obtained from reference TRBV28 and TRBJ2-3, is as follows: DVKVTQSSRYLVKRTGEKVFLECVQDMDHENMFWYRQDPGLGLRLIYFSYDVKMKEKGDIPEGYSVSREKKERFSLILESASTNQTSMYLCASTSTSGSGADTQYFGPGTRLTVL.

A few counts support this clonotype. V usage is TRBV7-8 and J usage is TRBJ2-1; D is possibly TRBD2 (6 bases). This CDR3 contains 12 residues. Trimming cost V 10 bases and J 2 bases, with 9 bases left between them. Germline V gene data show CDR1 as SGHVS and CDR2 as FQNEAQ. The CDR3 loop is CATGDPYNEQFF. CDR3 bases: TGTGCCACGGGGGACCCCTACAATGAGCAGTTCTTC. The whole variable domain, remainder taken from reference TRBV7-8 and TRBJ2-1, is GAGVSQSPRYKVAKRGQDVALRCDPISGHVSLFWYQQALGQGPEFLTYFQNEAQLDKSGLPSDRFFAERPEGSVSTLKIQRTQQEDSAVYLCATGDPYNEQFFGPGTRLTVL.

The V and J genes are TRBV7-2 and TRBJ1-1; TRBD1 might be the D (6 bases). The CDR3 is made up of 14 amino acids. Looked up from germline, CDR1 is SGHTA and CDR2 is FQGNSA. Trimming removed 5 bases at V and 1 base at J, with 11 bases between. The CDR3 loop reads CASSQRDKNTEAFF. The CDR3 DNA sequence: TGTGCCAGCAGCCAGCGGGACAAGAACACTGAAGCTTTCTTT.